This T cell receptor (beta chain) came from a study of blood T cell repertoires in COVID-19. In germline, CDR1 is KGHSH, CDR2 LQKENI. The CDR3 extends over 19 amino acids. The ends lost 6 bases at V and 0 bases at J; junction bases unmatched: 14. As handled by the study authors: Reference gene primer amplification yielded estimated nucleated cell counts. Data came from immunoSEQ multiplex PCR; TCRdb stores just in-frame clones and leaves some out. V and J calls and clone size are as listed in that table; D and trimming were resolved from the DNA. There are about 150,000 clones in the sample; 65% to 90% occur only once, and around 3.5% lies in the top ten.

Sample: peripheral blood. The receptor was derived from a man aged 65 to 79 with acute or convalescent COVID-19. The rearrangement joins TRBV18 to TRBJ1-5; 10 positions match TRBD1. CDR3 bases: TGTGCCAGCTCGCCCGACCATCGGGGACAGGGGTATAGCAATCAGCCCCAGCATTTT. It specifies CASSPDHRGQGYSNQPQHF.